This TCR beta chain came from a study of regulatory and conventional T cells in RAG deficiency. Germline V gene data show CDR1 as MNHGY and CDR2 as SVAAGI. The CDR3 loop spans 14 amino acids. Trimming removed 6 bases from V and 0 bases from J, with 11 bases in between. On this clone: The antigen remains undetermined.

Findings of the study overall: Shannon entropy was markedly lower and Simpson indices higher in RAG-deficient patients than control T-cell subsets. Omenn syndrome and CID/AS patients had approximately 91-fold fewer unique Treg TCR beta sequences, versus approximately 10-fold elsewhere. In Omenn syndrome, Treg and Tconv repertoires overlapped >85%.

The protocol was immunoSEQ multiplex PCR, while the TCRdb copy is restricted to in-frame clones and leaves out a portion. The sample consists of 32,000 or so clones, around nine tenths of them appearing once. This sample also belongs to another study, concerning regulatory T cells. That source adds: The primer mix had 52 TRBV and 13 TRBJ primers. Regulatory T cells showed the strongest V-J pair restriction and V/J gene skewing among patient repertoires.

This sequence originates from a human donor in good health. Material for sequencing was CD8+ T cells sorted from blood. The chain combines TRBV6-9 with TRBJ1-1; D gene uncertain. CDR3 nucleotide sequence: TGTGCCAGCAGCATAGGTCAGGTGAACACTGAAGCTTTCTTT. It codes for CASSIGQVNTEAFF.